The 25 T cell receptor beta chains given below trace back to one sample, sequenced in a study of identical twins. TCRdb reprocessed the 5' RACE reads via MiXCR and lists one record per CDR3 protein. This table has around 250,000 distinct CDR3 sequences, about 7% appearing once. These records were also assigned to another study, of yellow fever vaccine responses in identical twins.

The material sequenced was memory (CD45RO+) T cells sorted from blood. Receptor source: a woman aged 18-35 years in good health.

The V and J genes are TRBV5-5 and TRBJ2-4; 9 bases agree with TRBD1. After removal of 2 bases from V and 8 bases from J, the junction contained 8 bases not matched to a gene. Germline V lookup: CDR1 SGHKS, CDR2 YYEKEE (reference sequence). This CDR3 comprises 15 residues. This chain's CDR3 is CASSLRQGGLDIQYF. Here the CDR3 DNA reads TGTGCCAGCAGCTTACGACAGGGGGGATTGGACATTCAGTACTTC. Drawing the rest from reference TRBV5-5 and TRBJ2-4, the complete variable domain is DAGVTQSPTHLIKTRGQQVTLRCSPISGHKSVSWYQQVLGQGPQFIFQYYEKEERGRGNFPDRFSARQFPNYSSELNVNALLLGDSALYLCASSLRQGGLDIQYFGAGTRLSVL.

In its sample, this clonotype was seen a few times. This chain joins TRBV6-1 and TRBJ2-2, with D tentatively TRBD2 (6 bases). With 3 bases removed from V and 5 bases from J, the gap between germline ends came to 16 bases. CDR3 size: 16 residues. CDR1 is MNHNS, CDR2 SASEGT, per germline. Here the CDR3 reads CASSDIGGSRTGELFF. DNA for the CDR3: TGTGCCAGCAGTGATATTGGGGGGAGTCGAACCGGGGAGCTGTTTTTT.

This clonotype has at least ten counts. The V and J genes are TRBV5-1 and TRBJ2-1, with TRBD1 matching over 10 bases. The germline V gene encodes CDR1 SGHRS and CDR2 YFSETQ. Germline trimming cut 5 bases from V and 8 bases from J; bases unmatched to any gene: 10. The CDR3 totals 15 residues. CDR3 sequence: CASSYPGQGIDEQFF. The DNA for the CDR3 is TGCGCCAGCAGTTACCCGGGACAGGGGATCGATGAGCAGTTCTTC.

The table lists this clonotype with a few counts. CDR3 residues: CASSPVGREGTEAFF. DNA of the CDR3: TGCGCCAGCAGCCCTGTCGGCAGGGAGGGGACTGAAGCTTTCTTT. The chain uses TRBV5-1 and TRBJ1-1; possible D gene TRBD1, 5 bases. Trimming shortened V by 4 bases and J by 5 bases, and 18 bases separated the two germline ends. CDR3 length equals 15 residues. The germline V gene encodes CDR1 SGHRS and CDR2 YFSETQ.

V usage is TRBV10-1 and J usage is TRBJ2-2, with D possibly TRBD2 on 5 matching bases. The germline V gene encodes CDR1 WNHNN and CDR2 SYGVQD (reference sequence). With 4 bases removed from V and 2 bases from J, the gap between germline ends came to 11 bases. This CDR3 has 15 amino acids. The CDR3 DNA follows: TGCGCCAGCAGTGCCGTAGCGTCAAACACCGGGGAGCTGTTTTTT. It encodes CASSAVASNTGELFF.

The chain couples TRBV3-1 to TRBJ1-2, with TRBD1 identical over 7 bases. The V and J ends lost 3 bases and 6 bases, in that order; junction bases with no gene match: 10. Germline V gene sequence: CDR1 LGHDT, CDR2 YNNKEL (reference sequence). The CDR3 extends over 15 amino acids. As DNA, the CDR3 is TGTGCCAGCAGCCACCCCAGGGCAGGGGGAAATGGCTACACCTTC. Translated, it gives CASSHPRAGGNGYTF. The full variable domain, in which reference TRBV3-1 and TRBJ1-2 provide the parts outside the CDR3, is DTAVSQTPKYLVTQMGNDKSIKCEQNLGHDTMYWYKQDSKKFLKIMFSYNNKELIINETVPNRFSPKSPDKAHLNLHINSLELGDSAVYFCASSHPRAGGNGYTFGSGTRLTVV.

Only a few counts were recorded for this clonotype. The rearrangement links TRBV5-6 to TRBJ1-1; possible D gene TRBD1, 6 bases. Per the germline V gene, CDR1 is SGHDT and CDR2 is YYEEEE. CDR3 length: 15 residues. Trimming took off 4 bases at V and 4 bases at J, with 17 bases between the two ends. CDR3 amino acids: CASSRGAGGLTEAFF. CDR3 in DNA: TGTGCCAGCAGCCGGGGCGCGGGGGGCCTCACTGAAGCTTTCTTT.

This clonotype was counted many times. J is TRBJ1-5 and V is TRBV12-3 or TRBV12-4, with TRBD1 as a possible D gene (6 bases). Deletions cut 5 bases from V and 0 bases from J, with 14 bases between. The CDR3 consists of 16 residues. CDR3 DNA: TGTGCCAGCAGTACCCGGACAGCCTATAGCAATCAGCCCCAGCATTTT. Amino acids: CASSTRTAYSNQPQHF.

This clonotype was observed many times. The chain has TRBV5-1 and TRBJ2-3; D is unclear. The CDR3 is 14 amino acids. CDR1 SGHRS and CDR2 YFSETQ come from the germline V gene. Trimming shortened V by 6 bases and J by 3 bases, and 14 bases separated the two germline ends. The CDR3 sequence: CASTVQTTTDTQYF. CDR3 DNA: TGCGCCAGCACCGTACAGACCACAACAGATACGCAGTATTTT.

This clonotype was recorded many times. V usage is TRBV29-1 and J usage is TRBJ2-7; D uncertain. The CDR3 sequence is 11 residues long. Germline V gives CDR1 SQVTM, CDR2 ANQGSEA. Trimming left V 2 bases short and J 6 bases short, with 8 bases between. CDR3 nucleotides: TGCAGCGTTGAATTACTAACCGAGCAGTACTTC. It encodes CSVELLTEQYF.

The chain couples TRBV18 to TRBJ2-3, with 8 bases fitting TRBD1. The CDR3 is made up of 15 amino acids. Per germline, CDR1 KGHSH and CDR2 LQKENI. V lost 3 bases, J lost 1 base, and 3 bases stayed unmatched. The CDR3 nucleotides are TGTGCCAGCTCACCCGGACAGGGCGGCACAGATACGCAGTATTTT. The encoded protein is CASSPGQGGTDTQYF.

This clonotype was observed at least ten times. V gene TRBV29-1 combines with J gene TRBJ2-7; D is possibly TRBD2 (7 bases). Germline-derived CDR1 and CDR2 are SQVTM and ANQGSEA. The CDR3 has 14 residues. V lost 7 bases to trimming and J lost 0 bases, with 16 bases between them. CDR3 sequence reads: CSGGGGDGSYEQYF. The CDR3 DNA follows: TGCAGCGGAGGGGGGGGGGACGGCTCCTACGAGCAGTACTTC.

This clonotype was picked up many times. The chain is built from TRBV7-2 and TRBJ2-7, with D possibly being TRBD1 (6 bases). CDR3 length equals 15 residues. The V end lost 2 bases, the J end lost 4 bases, and 15 bases lay between the germline ends. The V gene's germline CDR1 is SGHTA and CDR2 FQGNSA. CDR3 in DNA: TGTGCCAGCAGCTTACCAACAGGGTTGGTATACGAGCAGTACTTC. Translating it yields CASSLPTGLVYEQYF. Using reference TRBV7-2 and TRBJ2-7 for the parts outside the CDR3, the full variable domain is GAGVSQSPSNKVTEKGKDVELRCDPISGHTALYWYRQSLGQGLEFLIYFQGNSAPDKSGLPSDRFSAERTGGSVSTLTIQRTQQEDSAVYLCASSLPTGLVYEQYFGPGTRLTVT.

This clonotype has a count of ten or more. The gene calls are TRBV9 and TRBJ2-1, with TRBD1 identical over 7 bases. The germline V gene has CDR1 SGDLS and CDR2 YYNGEE. The CDR3 has 14 residues. V gave up 4 bases and J gave up 3 bases; unmatched junction bases: 4. The CDR3 spells CASSPGQDYNEQFF. CDR3 nucleotides: TGTGCCAGCAGCCCAGGACAGGACTACAATGAGCAGTTCTTC.

This clonotype was counted a few times. This chain uses TRBV27 with TRBJ2-2; D is uncertain. V lost 2 bases and J 3 bases, leaving 4 bases between the germline ends. From germline, CDR1 is MNHEY and CDR2 SMNVEV (reference sequence). CDR3 length: 13 amino acids. The chain's CDR3 is CASSLDHTGELFF. In DNA form, the CDR3 reads TGTGCCAGCAGTTTAGATCACACCGGGGAGCTGTTTTTT.

This clonotype was counted between two and nine times. The V gene is TRBV16, the J gene TRBJ2-4, with unresolved D. Germline CDR1 and CDR2: KGHSY and FQNENV. V lost 0 bases, J lost 1 base, and 10 bases lay in between. CDR3 length: 16 amino acids. The CDR3 DNA follows: TGTGCCAGCAGCCAATCGCCGGCCAGGGCCAAAAACATTCAGTACTTC. Translation: CASSQSPARAKNIQYF.

At least ten counts were recorded for this clonotype. The genes are TRBV29-1 and TRBJ2-3, with 11 bases matching TRBD2. There are 18 residues in the CDR3. Germline V lookup: CDR1 SQVTM, CDR2 ANQGSEA. Trimming cost V 1 base and J 1 base; bases outside gene matches: 10. Here the CDR3 DNA reads TGCAGCGTTGAAGTGGTAGCGGGAGGGCCGACTGGCACAGATACGCAGTATTTT. It encodes CSVEVVAGGPTGTDTQYF.

This clonotype was counted ten times or more. This chain connects TRBV28 to TRBJ2-7; no clear D gene. This CDR3 region has 14 residues. In germline, CDR1 is MDHEN, CDR2 SYDVKM. V was trimmed by 6 bases and J by 1 base, leaving 13 bases between them. CDR3 amino acids: CASRRPTGSYEQYV. In DNA, the CDR3 is TGTGCCAGCAGACGTCCGACTGGGTCCTACGAGCAGTACGTC.

The rearrangement uses TRBV15 and TRBJ2-7; 8 bases are a match to TRBD1. Germline values: CDR1 LNHNV, CDR2 YYDKDF (reference sequence). Trimming took 3 bases from V and 0 from J; bases not matched to a gene: 13. The CDR3 covers 18 residues. CDR3 sequence reads: CATSRSPLTGGYSYEQYV. The CDR3 nucleotides read TGTGCCACCAGCAGGTCCCCCTTAACAGGGGGTTACTCCTACGAGCAGTACGTC.

This clonotype appeared many times. The chain carries TRBV20-1 and TRBJ1-1, with D tentatively TRBD1 (6 bases). CDR1 DFQATT and CDR2 SNEGSKA come from the germline V gene (reference sequence). V lost 6 bases, J lost 4 bases, and 15 bases lay in between. The CDR3 runs to 13 residues. CDR3 coding DNA: TGCAGTGCCAAGAAACTACAGGGCACTGAAGCTTTCTTT. Translated: CSAKKLQGTEAFF.

V and J are TRBV28 and TRBJ2-5; TRBD1 matches at 10 bases. Unmatched junction bases numbered 5, after V lost 6 bases and J lost 4 bases. The CDR3 contains 14 residues. The germline V gene has CDR1 MDHEN and CDR2 SYDVKM. CDR3 bases: TGTGCCAGCAGGCAAGACAGGGGGCGAGAGACCCAGTACTTC. It translates to CASRQDRGRETQYF. Together with reference TRBV28 and TRBJ2-5, the CDR3 gives the full variable domain: DVKVTQSSRYLVKRTGEKVFLECVQDMDHENMFWYRQDPGLGLRLIYFSYDVKMKEKGDIPEGYSVSREKKERFSLILESASTNQTSMYLCASRQDRGRETQYFGPGTRLLVL.

V usage is TRBV6-1 and J usage is TRBJ2-5; 9 bases match TRBD2. The V gene end was trimmed by 6 bases and the J gene end by 2 bases; junction bases not matched to a gene: 10. CDR1 and CDR2 (germline): MNHNS, SASEGT. The CDR3 totals 16 residues. The CDR3 reads CASSPWVAGVQETQYF. The CDR3, as DNA: TGTGCCAGCAGCCCATGGGTAGCGGGGGTACAAGAGACCCAGTACTTC.

This clonotype was detected only a few times. This chain connects TRBV11-2 to TRBJ2-1, with 13 bases that match TRBD2. This CDR3 region has 17 residues. Trimming at V came to 3 bases and at J to 4 bases, leaving 6 bases not matched to a gene. Germline V gene lookup returns CDR1 SGHAT and CDR2 FQNNGV. The CDR3 is CASSFQGLAGSYNEQFF. The CDR3, as DNA: TGTGCCAGCAGCTTCCAGGGACTAGCGGGGTCATACAATGAGCAGTTCTTC.

The V call is TRBV27, the J call TRBJ2-7; TRBD2 matches 14 bases. Losses at the gene ends were 5 bases for V and 3 bases for J; bases not matched to a gene: 3. CDR1 is MNHEY, CDR2 SMNVEV, per germline (reference sequence). The CDR3 has 15 amino acids. The CDR3 loop is CASSIGTSGGYEQYF. The CDR3 nucleotides are TGTGCCAGCAGTATTGGGACTAGCGGGGGCTACGAGCAGTACTTC.

The rearrangement links TRBV5-1 to TRBJ2-2; weak D call: TRBD1 (6 bases). This CDR3 has 17 residues. Per the germline V gene, CDR1 is SGHRS and CDR2 is YFSETQ. The ends were cut back, 0 bases at V and 0 bases at J, with 12 bases in the middle. CDR3 region: CASSLGQGISNTGELFF. CDR3 DNA sequence: TGCGCCAGCAGCTTGGGCCAGGGGATATCGAACACCGGGGAGCTGTTTTTT.